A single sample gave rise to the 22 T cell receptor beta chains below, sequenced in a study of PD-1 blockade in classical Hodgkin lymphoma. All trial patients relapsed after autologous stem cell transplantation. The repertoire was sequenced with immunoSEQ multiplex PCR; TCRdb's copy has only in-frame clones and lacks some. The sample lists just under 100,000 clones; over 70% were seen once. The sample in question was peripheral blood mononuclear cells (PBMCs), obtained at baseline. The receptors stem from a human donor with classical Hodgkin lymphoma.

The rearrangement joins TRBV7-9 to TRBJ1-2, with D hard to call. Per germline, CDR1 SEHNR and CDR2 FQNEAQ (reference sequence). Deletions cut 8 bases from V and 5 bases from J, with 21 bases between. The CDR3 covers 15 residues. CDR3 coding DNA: TGTGCCAGCTCGACTTATCGGGTCGAACATTATGGCTACACCTTC. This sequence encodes CASSTYRVEHYGYTF.

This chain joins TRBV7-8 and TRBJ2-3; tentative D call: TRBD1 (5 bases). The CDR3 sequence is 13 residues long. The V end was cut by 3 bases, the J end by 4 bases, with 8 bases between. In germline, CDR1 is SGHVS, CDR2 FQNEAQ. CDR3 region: CASSFRVPDTQYF. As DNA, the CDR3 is TGTGCCAGCAGCTTCAGGGTTCCAGATACGCAGTATTTT.

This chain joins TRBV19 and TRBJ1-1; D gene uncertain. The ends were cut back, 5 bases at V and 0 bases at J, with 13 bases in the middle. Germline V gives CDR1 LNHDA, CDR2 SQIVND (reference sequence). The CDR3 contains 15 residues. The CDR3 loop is CASSPLTQLNTEAFF. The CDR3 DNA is TGTGCCAGTAGTCCCCTGACTCAATTGAACACTGAAGCTTTCTTT.

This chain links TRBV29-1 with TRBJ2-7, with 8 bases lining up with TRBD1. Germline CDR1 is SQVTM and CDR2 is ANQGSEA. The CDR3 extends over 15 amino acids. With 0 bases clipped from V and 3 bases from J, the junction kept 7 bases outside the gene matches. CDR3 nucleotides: TGCAGCGTTGAAGATCCTGGACAGGGCCTCTACGAGCAGTACTTC. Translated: CSVEDPGQGLYEQYF.

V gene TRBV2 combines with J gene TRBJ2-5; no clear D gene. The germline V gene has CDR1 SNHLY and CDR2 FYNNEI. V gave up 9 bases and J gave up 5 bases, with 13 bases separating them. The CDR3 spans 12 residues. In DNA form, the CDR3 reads TGTGCCAGTTCGGTGTACGGGGAGACCCAGTACTTC. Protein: CASSVYGETQYF. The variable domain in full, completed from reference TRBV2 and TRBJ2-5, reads EPEVTQTPSHQVTQMGQEVILRCVPISNHLYFYWYRQILGQKVEFLVSFYNNEISEKSEIFDDQFSVERPDGSNFTLKIRSTKLEDSAMYFCASSVYGETQYFGPGTRLLVL.

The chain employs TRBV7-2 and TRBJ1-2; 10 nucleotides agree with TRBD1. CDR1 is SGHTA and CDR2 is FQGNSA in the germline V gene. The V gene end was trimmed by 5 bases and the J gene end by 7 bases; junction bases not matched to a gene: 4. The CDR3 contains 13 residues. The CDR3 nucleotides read TGTGCCAGCAGCATCAGGACAGGGGGTGGCTACACCTTC. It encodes CASSIRTGGGYTF.

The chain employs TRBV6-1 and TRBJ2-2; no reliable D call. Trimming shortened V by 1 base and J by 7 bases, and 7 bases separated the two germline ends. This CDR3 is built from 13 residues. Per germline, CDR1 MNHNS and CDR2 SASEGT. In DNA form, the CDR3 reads TGTGCCAGCAGTGAAGAGTATTACGGGGAGCTGTTTTTT. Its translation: CASSEEYYGELFF.

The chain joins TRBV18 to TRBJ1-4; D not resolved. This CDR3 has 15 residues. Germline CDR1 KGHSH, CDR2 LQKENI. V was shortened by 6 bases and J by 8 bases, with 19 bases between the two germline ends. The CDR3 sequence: CASSGRERAGEKLFF. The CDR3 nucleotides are TGTGCCAGCTCCGGACGCGAAAGGGCGGGGGAAAAACTGTTTTTT.

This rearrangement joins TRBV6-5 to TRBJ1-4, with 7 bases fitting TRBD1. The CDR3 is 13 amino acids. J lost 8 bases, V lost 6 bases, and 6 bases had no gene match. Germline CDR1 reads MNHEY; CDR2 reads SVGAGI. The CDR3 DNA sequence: TGTGCCAGCAGGCAGGGGGGAGGAGAAAAACTGTTTTTT. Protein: CASRQGGGEKLFF.

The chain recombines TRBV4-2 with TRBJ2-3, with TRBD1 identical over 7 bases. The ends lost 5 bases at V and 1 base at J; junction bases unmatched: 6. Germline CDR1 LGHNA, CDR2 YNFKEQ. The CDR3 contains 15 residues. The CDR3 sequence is CASSSEGQGTDTQYF. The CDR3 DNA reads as TGTGCCAGCAGCTCGGAAGGACAGGGCACAGATACGCAGTATTTT.

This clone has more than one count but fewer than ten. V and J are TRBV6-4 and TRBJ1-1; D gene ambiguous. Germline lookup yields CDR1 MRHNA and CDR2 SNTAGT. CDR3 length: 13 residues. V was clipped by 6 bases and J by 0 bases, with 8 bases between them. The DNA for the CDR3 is TGTGCCAGCAGCACGACGGTGAACACTGAAGCTTTCTTT. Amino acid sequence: CASSTTVNTEAFF.

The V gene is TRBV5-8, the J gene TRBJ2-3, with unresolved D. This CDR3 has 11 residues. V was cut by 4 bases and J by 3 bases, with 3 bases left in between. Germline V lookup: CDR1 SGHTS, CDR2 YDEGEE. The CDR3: CASSLTDTQYF. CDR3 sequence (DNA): TGTGCCAGCAGCCTAACAGATACGCAGTATTTT.

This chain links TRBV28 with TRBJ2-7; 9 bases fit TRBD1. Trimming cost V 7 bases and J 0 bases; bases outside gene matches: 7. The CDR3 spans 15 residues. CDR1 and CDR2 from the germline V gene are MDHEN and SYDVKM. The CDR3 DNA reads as TGTGCCAGCACCCTGACAGGGGGATTCTCCTACGAGCAGTACTTC. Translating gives CASTLTGGFSYEQYF.

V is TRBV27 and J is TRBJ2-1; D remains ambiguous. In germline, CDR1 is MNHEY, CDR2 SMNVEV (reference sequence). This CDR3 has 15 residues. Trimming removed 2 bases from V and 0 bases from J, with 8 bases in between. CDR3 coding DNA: TGTGCCAGCAGTTTAATGCGGAGCTCCTACAATGAGCAGTTCTTC. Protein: CASSLMRSSYNEQFF.

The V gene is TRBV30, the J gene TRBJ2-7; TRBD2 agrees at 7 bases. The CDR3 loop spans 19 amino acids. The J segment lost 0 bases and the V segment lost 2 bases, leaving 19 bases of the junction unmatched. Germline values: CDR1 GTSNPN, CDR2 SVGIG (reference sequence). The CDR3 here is CAWSNRAAGVGLDSYEQYF. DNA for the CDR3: TGTGCCTGGAGTAATCGGGCGGCGGGAGTTGGTTTAGACTCCTACGAGCAGTACTTC. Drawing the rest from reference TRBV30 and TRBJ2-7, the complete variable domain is SQTIHQWPATLVQPVGSPLSLECTVEGTSNPNLYWYRQAAGRGLQLLFYSVGIGQISSEVPQNLSASRPQDRQFILSSKKLLLSDSGFYLCAWSNRAAGVGLDSYEQYFGPGTRLTVT.

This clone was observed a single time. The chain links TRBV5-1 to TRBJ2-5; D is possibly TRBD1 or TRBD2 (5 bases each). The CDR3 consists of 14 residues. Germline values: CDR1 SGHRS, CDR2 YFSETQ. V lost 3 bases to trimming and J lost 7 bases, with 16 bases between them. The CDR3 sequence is CASSSSGPGTTQYF. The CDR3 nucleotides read TGCGCCAGCAGCTCCTCGGGACCTGGGACGACCCAGTACTTC.

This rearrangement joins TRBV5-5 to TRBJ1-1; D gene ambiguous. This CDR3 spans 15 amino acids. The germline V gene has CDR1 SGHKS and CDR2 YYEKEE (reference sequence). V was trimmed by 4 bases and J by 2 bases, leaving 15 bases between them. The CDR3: CASSHGWTLNTEAFF. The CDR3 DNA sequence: TGTGCCAGCAGCCACGGATGGACCTTAAACACTGAAGCTTTCTTT.

This chain's CDR3 is CASSSTGAGELFF. The CDR3 region has the DNA TGTGCCAGCAGCTCGACAGGGGCCGGGGAGCTGTTTTTT. V usage is TRBV7-9 and J usage is TRBJ2-2; 8 nucleotides match TRBD1. This CDR3 spans 13 amino acids. After removal of 4 bases from V and 6 bases from J, the junction contained 1 base not matched to a gene. In germline, CDR1 is SEHNR, CDR2 FQNEAQ (reference sequence).

CDR3 nucleotides: TGTGCCAGCAGCGTTACTAGCGGGGAGCTGTTTTTT. It specifies CASSVTSGELFF. The chain is built from TRBV9 and TRBJ2-2; weak D call: TRBD2 (5 bases). Trimming cost V 2 bases and J 7 bases, with 6 bases left between them. The CDR3 contains 12 residues. Germline CDR1 and CDR2: SGDLS and YYNGEE.

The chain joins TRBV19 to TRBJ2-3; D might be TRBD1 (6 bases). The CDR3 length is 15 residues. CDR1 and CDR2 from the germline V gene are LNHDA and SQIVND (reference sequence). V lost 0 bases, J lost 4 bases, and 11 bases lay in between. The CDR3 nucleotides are TGTGCCAGTAGTATAGAGGGGGCCGGCGCAGATACGCAGTATTTT. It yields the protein CASSIEGAGADTQYF.

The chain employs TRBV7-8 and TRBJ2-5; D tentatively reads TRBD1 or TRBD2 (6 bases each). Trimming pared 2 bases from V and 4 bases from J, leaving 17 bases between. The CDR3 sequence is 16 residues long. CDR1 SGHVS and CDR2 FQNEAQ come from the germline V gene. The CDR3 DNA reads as TGTGCCAGCAGCTTAAGGAGGGGGACCTCCGGAGAGACCCAGTACTTC. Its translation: CASSLRRGTSGETQYF. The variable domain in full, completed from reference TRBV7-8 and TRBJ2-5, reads GAGVSQSPRYKVAKRGQDVALRCDPISGHVSLFWYQQALGQGPEFLTYFQNEAQLDKSGLPSDRFFAERPEGSVSTLKIQRTQQEDSAVYLCASSLRRGTSGETQYFGPGTRLLVL.

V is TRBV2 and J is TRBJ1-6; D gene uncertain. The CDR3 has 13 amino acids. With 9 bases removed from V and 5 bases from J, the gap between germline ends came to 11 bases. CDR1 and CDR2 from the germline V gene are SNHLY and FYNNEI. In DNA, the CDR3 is TGTGCCAGAGGGAGCCGGAATAATTCACCCCTCCACTTT. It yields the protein CARGSRNNSPLHF.